Below are 9 T cell receptor beta chains sequenced from a single sample in a study of T cells after posttransplantation cyclophosphamide. Repertoires were generated with immunoSEQ multiplex PCR, while TCRdb's copy carries only in-frame clones and drops some. The table lists 45,000 to 65,000 clones, 94% of them singletons. The source material was PBMCs. The receptors were gathered from a woman aged 25 to 39 in good health and a related stem cell transplant donor.

The chain is built from TRBV4-2 and TRBJ2-3; D gene unclear. The CDR3 sequence is 17 residues long. Germline assignment: CDR1 LGHNA and CDR2 YNFKEQ. Trimming removed 0 bases at V and 4 bases at J, with 17 bases between. The CDR3, as DNA: TGTGCCAGCAGCCAAGATCAGCCTAGAGCCTTCCCAGATACGCAGTATTTT. The encoded protein is CASSQDQPRAFPDTQYF.

The gene calls are TRBV7-8 and TRBJ2-1; 12 nucleotides align to TRBD2. There are 16 residues in the CDR3. Germline CDR1 SGHVS, CDR2 FQNEAQ. V dropped 4 bases and J dropped 4; count of bases not matched to a gene: 5. This chain's CDR3 is CASSSLAGGLYNEQFF. CDR3 DNA: TGTGCCAGCAGCTCTCTAGCGGGGGGGCTTTACAATGAGCAGTTCTTC.

The chain has TRBV28 and TRBJ2-7; 7 bases are shared with TRBD2. The CDR3 has 14 residues. J was trimmed by 3 bases and V by 7 bases; bases with no gene match: 9. Looked up from germline, CDR1 is MDHEN and CDR2 is SYDVKM. CDR3 protein: CASNWVGGGYEQYF. The CDR3 bases are TGTGCCAGCAACTGGGTCGGCGGGGGCTACGAGCAGTACTTC.

J is TRBJ2-7 and V is TRBV9; 11 positions match TRBD1. V trimming: 3 bases; J trimming: 2 bases; junction bases outside the gene matches: 10. The CDR3 consists of 17 residues. Per the germline V gene, CDR1 is SGDLS and CDR2 is YYNGEE. In DNA form, the CDR3 reads TGTGCCAGCAGCGCCCATCTATCGGACAGGGGGCCCTACGAGCAGTACTTC. Its protein is CASSAHLSDRGPYEQYF.

The chain employs TRBV11-1 and TRBJ2-5, with no clear D. Germline V CDR1 and CDR2: SGHAT, FQDESV (reference sequence). V lost 5 bases and J lost 0, with 10 bases in between. This CDR3 spans 14 amino acids. CDR3 sequence (DNA): TGTGCCAGCAGCCGGAGACTCAACCAAGAGACCCAGTACTTC. Translated: CASSRRLNQETQYF. Based on the CDR3 plus reference TRBV11-1 and TRBJ2-5, the full variable domain is EAEVAQSPRYKITEKSQAVAFWCDPISGHATLYWYRQILGQGPELLVQFQDESVVDDSQLPKDRFSAERLKGVDSTLKIQPAELGDSAMYLCASSRRLNQETQYFGPGTRLLVL.

The chain joins TRBV5-1 to TRBJ1-6; the match to TRBD1 covers 7 bases. The germline V gene has CDR1 SGHRS and CDR2 YFSETQ. The CDR3 sequence is 14 residues long. The ends lost 4 bases at V and 6 bases at J; junction bases unmatched: 4. The CDR3 spells CASSAGTVNSPLHF. The CDR3 region has the DNA TGCGCCAGCAGCGCCGGGACAGTTAATTCACCCCTCCACTTT.

The genes are TRBV20-1 and TRBJ1-1, with D possibly TRBD1 on 6 matching bases. This CDR3 is 11 amino acids long. Trimming shortened V by 1 base and J by 11 bases, and 11 bases separated the two germline ends. CDR1 and CDR2 from the germline V gene are DFQATT and SNEGSKA (reference sequence). For the CDR3, the DNA is TGCAGTGCTAGAGGTCACAGGGACGCTTTCTTT. Its translation is CSARGHRDAFF.

The chain has TRBV19 and TRBJ1-5, with D perhaps TRBD1 (6 bases). The germline gives CDR1 LNHDA, CDR2 SQIVND (reference sequence). This CDR3 has 14 amino acids. V was pared by 1 base and J by 6 bases, with 10 bases between. The CDR3 DNA reads as TGTGCCAGTAGTATAGTCCCGGACAGTCAGCCCCAGCATTTT. Its protein is CASSIVPDSQPQHF. The full variable domain, in which reference TRBV19 and TRBJ1-5 provide the parts outside the CDR3, is DGGITQSPKYLFRKEGQNVTLSCEQNLNHDAMYWYRQDPGQGLRLIYYSQIVNDFQKGDIAEGYSVSREKKESFPLTVTSAQKNPTAFYLCASSIVPDSQPQHFGDGTRLSIL.

This rearrangement joins TRBV5-6 to TRBJ1-1, with TRBD1 matching over 11 bases. V shed 5 bases and J 1 base; nucleotides not matched to a gene: 4. Germline CDR1 is SGHDT and CDR2 is YYEEEE. This CDR3 comprises 15 residues. The CDR3 coding sequence is TGTGCCAGCAGGGGACAGGGGGAACCGAACACTGAAGCTTTCTTT. It is translated as CASRGQGEPNTEAFF.